The clone carrying this T cell receptor beta chain has just a few counts. This entry is derived from a study of response to subunit inactivated influenza vaccine. The ends were cut back, 5 bases at V and 4 bases at J, with 17 bases in the middle. Germline CDR1 is MDHEN and CDR2 is SYDVKM. This CDR3 comprises 15 residues. MiXCR was run by TCRdb on the RT-PCR reads, yielding one entry per CDR3 protein. The top ten hold approximately 2.9% of the sample, which has about 540,000 distinct CDR3 sequences, 20% to 25% seen once. These data were likewise used in another study, on T cells expressing NK-cell markers. That study reports: Production of TCR beta cDNA relied on 5'RACE template switching with UMIs. Sequencing covered eight donors, seven HCMV-seropositive and one seronegative. The CD3+CD56-NKG2C+ fraction of several donors was likewise dominated by these clonotypes. Whether expanded NKG2C+ T cell clones were HCMV-specific remained unclear.

The receptor comes from a man aged 50 or older who received an inactivated influenza vaccine. The chain recombines TRBV28 with TRBJ1-2, with D tentatively TRBD1 (6 bases). Here the sequenced sample was CD4+ T cells sorted from PBMCs, taken approximately 12 days after vaccination. For the CDR3, the DNA is TGTGCCAGCAGTCTGACTCCCCGAGGGGGCTATGGCTACACCTTC. Residues: CASSLTPRGGYGYTF.